Here is one T cell receptor beta chain with its context. This table comes from immunoSEQ multiplex PCR, and its TCRdb copy is limited to in-frame clones, with some not included. The sample contains roughly 300,000 clones, around 90% of which appear only once. The treatment denotes: around 19 received Ad26.COV2.S at low or high dose, single or two shots; 5 received placebo; per-sample allocation not given. Repertoires come from day 63 after the first vaccine or placebo injection. Boston supplied an adult donor aged 18-55 years. These data belong to a study of Ad26.COV2.S vaccination and SARS-CoV-2 variants. Study summary: The donor belonged to the COV1001 Ad26.COV2.S trial arm.

Germline V CDR1 and CDR2: LNHDA, SQIVND (reference sequence). The CDR3 sequence is 15 residues long. Trimming left V 3 bases short and J 7 bases short, with 19 bases between. The sample in question was peripheral blood, obtained in a trial of Ad26.COV2.S vaccine versus placebo. The V gene is TRBV19, the J gene TRBJ2-7, with no clear D. The sequence came from a person between 18 and 60 years old who received the Ad26.COV2.S COVID-19 vaccine or a placebo. The CDR3 is CASSIGPNGLREQYF. DNA for the CDR3: TGTGCCAGTAGTATCGGTCCGAATGGCTTACGGGAGCAGTACTTC.